Below, 10 T cell receptor beta chains from the same sample are listed, as sequenced in a study of blood T cell repertoires in COVID-19. Repertoires were generated with immunoSEQ multiplex PCR, while TCRdb's copy carries only in-frame clones and drops some. Here the sample spans about 120,000 clones, 70% to 85% being singletons. Material for sequencing was peripheral blood. The origin of the receptors is a man between 70 and 80 years old with active or convalescent COVID-19.

This CDR3 is CASITSYGAAIQYF. In DNA form, the CDR3 reads TGTGCCAGTATTACCTCATATGGGGCCGCCATTCAGTACTTC. The J gene is TRBJ2-4, the V gene TRBV3-1 (or the pseudogene TRBV3-2), with D maybe TRBD1 (5 bases). Germline V gives CDR1 LGHDT, CDR2 YNNKEL (reference sequence). V was shortened by 9 bases and J by 9 bases, with 21 bases between the two germline ends. CDR3 length: 14 residues.

This clone was found once. V is TRBV19 and J is TRBJ1-3, with 7 bases matching TRBD1. This CDR3 has 16 amino acids. CDR1 is LNHDA, CDR2 SQIVND, per germline (reference sequence). V lost 7 bases and J lost 0; bases outside the gene matches: 9. DNA for the CDR3: TGTGCCAGTAATAAGGGACAGACGAGCTCTGGAAACACCATATATTTT. Translating it yields CASNKGQTSSGNTIYF.

J is TRBJ1-3 and V is TRBV12-2. TRBV12-2 is flagged as a pseudogene. This CDR3 has 16 amino acids. In DNA, the CDR3 is TGTGCAAGTCCCAAACTAAAGTTGGCTTCTGGAAACACCATATATTTT. It encodes CASPKLKLASGNTIYF.

The rearrangement joins TRBV3-1 (or the pseudogene TRBV3-2) to TRBJ1-4; 9 bases match TRBD1. CDR1 and CDR2 (germline): LGHDT, YNNKEL (reference sequence). The CDR3 spans 14 residues. Unmatched junction bases numbered 5, after V lost 5 bases and J lost 7 bases. The CDR3 coding sequence is TGTGCCAGCAGCTCCCGACAGGGGGGTGAAAAACTGTTTTTT. Its translation is CASSSRQGGEKLFF.

The genes are TRBV5-6 and TRBJ2-5; 8 nucleotides align to TRBD1. In germline, CDR1 is SGHDT, CDR2 YYEEEE. The CDR3 runs 13 residues. The ends lost 3 bases at V and 6 bases at J; junction bases unmatched: 4. CDR3 protein: CASSYPGGQTQYF. As DNA, the CDR3 is TGTGCCAGCAGCTACCCAGGGGGCCAGACCCAGTACTTC.

V and J are TRBV5-3 and TRBJ2-7; 12 nucleotides align to TRBD2. TRBV5-3 falls under the ORF class, with uncertain function. The CDR3 has 18 amino acids. After removal of 4 bases from V and 6 bases from J, the junction contained 17 bases not matched to a gene. As DNA, the CDR3 is TGTGCCAGAAGCCGCTGGACTAGCGGGAAAGCCCTCCTCCGCGAGCAGTACTTC. Protein: CARSRWTSGKALLREQYF.

The CDR3 is CASSFQPGTSRVNEQFF. Written as DNA, the CDR3 is TGTGCCAGCAGCTTCCAACCCGGGACTAGTCGGGTCAATGAGCAGTTCTTC. The chain employs TRBV5-4 and TRBJ2-1; TRBD2 aligns across 8 bases. V lost 2 bases to trimming and J lost 6 bases; unmatched junction nucleotides: 13. Germline loops: CDR1 SGHNT, CDR2 YYREEE (reference sequence). This CDR3 has 17 residues.

This chain uses TRBV19 with TRBJ2-1, with TRBD1 as a possible D gene (6 bases). CDR3 size: 14 residues. V was clipped by 7 bases and J by 10 bases, with 20 bases between them. Germline CDR1 LNHDA, CDR2 SQIVND (reference sequence). DNA of the CDR3: TGTGCCAGTACCCCCGGACAGAACCCATGGGAGCAGTTCTTC. This codes for CASTPGQNPWEQFF.

This chain connects TRBV11-3 to TRBJ2-7; 7 bases agree with TRBD1. The germline V gene encodes CDR1 SGHNT and CDR2 YENEEA. This CDR3 region has 16 residues. V shed 2 bases and J 4 bases; nucleotides not matched to a gene: 11. The CDR3 DNA is TGTGCCAGCAGCTTACAAGGGCAGGGGGATGGATACGAGCAGTACTTC. It codes for CASSLQGQGDGYEQYF.

The table lists this clone with many counts. J is TRBJ2-2 and V is TRBV19, with a possible D match to TRBD1 (6 bases). The CDR3 sequence is 15 residues long. Looked up from germline, CDR1 is LNHDA and CDR2 is SQIVND (reference sequence). V was pared by 3 bases and J by 7 bases, with 15 bases between. The CDR3 DNA reads as TGTGCCAGTAGTATTTTGGGGGCGCGAGGCGGGGAGCTGTTTTTT. It yields the protein CASSILGARGGELFF. The complete variable domain, with remaining parts taken from reference TRBV19 and TRBJ2-2, reads DGGITQSPKYLFRKEGQNVTLSCEQNLNHDAMYWYRQDPGQGLRLIYYSQIVNDFQKGDIAEGYSVSREKKESFPLTVTSAQKNPTAFYLCASSILGARGGELFFGEGSRLTVL.